A few counts support the clone carrying this T cell receptor beta chain. Its antigen is not identified. The data are from a study of vaccination and CD4 T cells after COVID-19. Study-wide context: The convalescents, six males and four females, included two who were Hispanic. Diagnosis preceded the drawing of post-COVID samples by a median about 98 days (range 35 to 161).

Oncomine TCR Beta short-read sequencing was applied to DNA from cultured CD4+ T cells. TCRdb recomputed calls from the PCR reads with MiXCR, one row per CDR3 protein. The repertoire holds a few thousand distinct CDR3 sequences, with 24% as singletons. The treatment was: approximately 9-day PBMC culture with coronavirus spike peptide pools or control peptides (ViraFEST assay). The ViraFEST method relied on peptide pools to expand antigen-specific T cells, followed by TCR sequencing. Positive tests by PCR, dated March to December 2020, predated US Alpha, Beta and Delta variants. This TCR was sampled from a human donor who had recovered from COVID-19. Sequencing was performed on CD4+ T cells from blood, cultured in vitro, taken after SARS-CoV-2 vaccination.

The CDR3 reads CASSINTYNEQFF. The DNA for the CDR3 is TGTGCCAGCAGTATTAACACTTACAATGAGCAGTTCTTC. The rearrangement links TRBV6-1 to TRBJ2-1; no reliable D call. Per the germline V gene, CDR1 is MNHNS and CDR2 is SASEGT. CDR3 length: 13 residues. The V end was cut by 5 bases, the J end by 4 bases, with 9 bases between.